One and the same sample provided the 30 T cell receptor beta chains below, sequenced in a study of cytomegalovirus exposure and HLA in healthy donors. The PCR ran on 60 Vbeta and 13 Jbeta primers. TCRdb's copy holds only in-frame clones and misses some; the assay was immunoSEQ multiplex PCR. This sample has tens of thousands of clones, with around 78% found just once. Sequences were obtained from PBMCs. The receptor set was obtained from a man between 40 and 49 years old in good health and CMV-seronegative.

The chain has TRBV10-3 and TRBJ2-7; 11 nucleotides line up with TRBD2. The length of the CDR3 is 16 residues. V lost 3 bases to trimming and J lost 1 base; unmatched junction nucleotides: 5. Germline V gives CDR1 ENHRY, CDR2 SYGVKD. The CDR3 reads CAISDSGLADSYEQYF. CDR3 in DNA: TGTGCCATCAGTGATTCGGGACTAGCGGATTCCTACGAGCAGTACTTC.

The genes are TRBV7-2 and TRBJ2-7, with TRBD2 as a possible D gene (6 bases). The germline CDR1 and CDR2 sequences are SGHTA and FQGNSA. The CDR3 is 14 amino acids. Trimming removed 5 bases from V and 7 bases from J, with 18 bases in between. The CDR3 spells CASSPQGLPREQYF. The DNA of the CDR3 is TGTGCCAGCAGCCCGCAGGGACTCCCTAGGGAGCAGTACTTC.

The chain links TRBV5-1 to TRBJ2-5; TRBD2 aligns across 15 bases. CDR1 SGHRS and CDR2 YFSETQ come from the germline V gene. The CDR3 extends over 16 amino acids. V lost 4 bases, J lost 2 bases, and 3 bases stayed unmatched. CDR3 bases: TGCGCCAGCAGCGTGGGACTAGCGGGAGGTCAAGAGACCCAGTACTTC. Its translation is CASSVGLAGGQETQYF.

This chain joins TRBV10-3 and TRBJ2-3; no definite D call. The V and J ends lost 2 bases and 1 base respectively, with 10 bases between them. CDR3 size: 15 residues. Germline CDR1 reads ENHRY; CDR2 reads SYGVKD. This CDR3 is CAISEGSGRTDTQYF. DNA of the CDR3: TGTGCCATCAGTGAGGGGTCGGGTCGCACAGATACGCAGTATTTT.

This chain joins TRBV9 and TRBJ1-1, with D uncertain. V lost 0 bases, J lost 5 bases, and 8 bases lay in between. The CDR3 is 13 amino acids. In germline, CDR1 is SGDLS, CDR2 YYNGEE. The DNA of the CDR3 is TGTGCCAGCAGCGTAGCACAAGCGACTGAAGCTTTCTTT. Residues: CASSVAQATEAFF.

The chain carries TRBV27 and TRBJ1-4; the D is unclear. V was pared by 9 bases and J by 3 bases, with 14 bases between. In germline, CDR1 is MNHEY, CDR2 SMNVEV (reference sequence). The CDR3 is made up of 14 amino acids. Here the CDR3 DNA reads TGTGCCAGTCCCGGGTTCTGGCCTAATGAAAAACTGTTTTTT. As protein: CASPGFWPNEKLFF. Full variable domain (remainder filled in from reference TRBV27 and TRBJ1-4): EAQVTQNPRYLITVTGKKLTVTCSQNMNHEYMSWYRQDPGLGLRQIYYSMNVEVTDKGDVPEGYKVSRKEKRNFPLILESPSPNQTSLYFCASPGFWPNEKLFFGSGTQLSVL.

The chain recombines TRBV5-4 with TRBJ2-1; 7 nucleotides agree with TRBD2. Losses at the gene ends were 2 bases for V and 8 bases for J; bases not matched to a gene: 10. From germline, CDR1 is SGHNT and CDR2 YYREEE (reference sequence). The CDR3 consists of 15 residues. The CDR3 is CASSFQTSNFDEQFF. The CDR3 bases are TGTGCCAGCAGCTTCCAGACTAGCAATTTCGATGAGCAGTTCTTC.

This rearrangement joins TRBV9 to TRBJ2-6, with unresolved D. This CDR3 region has 14 residues. Germline-derived CDR1 and CDR2 are SGDLS and YYNGEE. V lost 7 bases and J 0 bases, leaving 8 bases between the germline ends. The CDR3 sequence: CASGQDSGANVLTF. The DNA of the CDR3 is TGTGCCAGCGGGCAGGACTCTGGGGCCAACGTCCTGACTTTC.

The chain links TRBV30 to TRBJ2-4, with a tentative D call TRBD1 (5 bases). The CDR3 is made up of 14 amino acids. Germline loops: CDR1 GTSNPN, CDR2 SVGIG (reference sequence). The V gene lost 0 bases and the J gene lost 1 base, with 7 bases spanning the gap. The CDR3: CAWSVAGAKNIQYF. The CDR3 coding sequence is TGTGCCTGGAGTGTGGCAGGGGCCAAAAACATTCAGTACTTC.

V and J are TRBV4-2 and TRBJ1-2, with 10 bases identical to TRBD1. This CDR3 spans 15 amino acids. Germline lookup yields CDR1 LGHNA and CDR2 YNFKEQ. Trimming removed 2 bases from V and 5 bases from J; junction bases left unmatched: 5. The CDR3 here is CASSQQEGQGYGYTF. The CDR3 nucleotides read TGTGCCAGCAGCCAACAGGAGGGACAGGGGTATGGCTACACCTTC.

The V gene is TRBV5-4, the J gene TRBJ2-1; 8 bases map to TRBD2. The junction had 9 bases not matched to a gene; V was cut back by 0 bases and J by 10 bases. This CDR3 comprises 15 residues. Germline V gene sequence: CDR1 SGHNT, CDR2 YYREEE (reference sequence). CDR3 residues: CASSLELAESAEQFF. CDR3 nucleotides: TGTGCCAGCAGCTTGGAACTAGCGGAGTCGGCCGAGCAGTTCTTC.

The rearrangement links TRBV5-4 to TRBJ1-5; D perhaps matches TRBD1 (5 bases). Germline loops: CDR1 SGHNT, CDR2 YYREEE (reference sequence). The V gene lost 2 bases and the J gene lost 6 bases, with 12 bases spanning the gap. The CDR3 is 14 residues long. The CDR3 is CASSFQGPGQPQHF. DNA of the CDR3: TGTGCCAGCAGCTTTCAGGGCCCGGGTCAGCCCCAGCATTTT.

This clone was recorded a few times. The chain combines TRBV29-1 with TRBJ2-1, with TRBD2 matching 11 bases. Trimming removed 5 bases from V and 10 bases from J; junction bases left unmatched: 10. The CDR3 totals 14 residues. Germline values: CDR1 SQVTM, CDR2 ANQGSEA. CDR3 nucleotide sequence: TGCAGCGTTAACATAGCGGGAGGGCCCAGGGAGCAGTTCTTC. Amino acid sequence: CSVNIAGGPREQFF.

This rearrangement joins TRBV9 to TRBJ1-3, with no clear D. The V gene lost 0 bases and the J gene lost 8 bases, with 6 bases spanning the gap. This CDR3 has 12 residues. Germline assignment: CDR1 SGDLS and CDR2 YYNGEE. The DNA of the CDR3 is TGTGCCAGCAGCGTAGGAGCGGACACCATATATTTT. Protein product: CASSVGADTIYF.

The gene calls are TRBV5-1 and TRBJ1-1; 10 nucleotides align to TRBD1. The CDR3 is 18 residues long. Germline loops: CDR1 SGHRS, CDR2 YFSETQ. The ends lost 0 bases at V and 0 bases at J; junction bases unmatched: 8. CDR3 nucleotides: TGCGCCAGCAGCTTGGGAGTGGGACAGGGGAACGTGAACACTGAAGCTTTCTTT. It yields the protein CASSLGVGQGNVNTEAFF.

The chain joins TRBV10-3 to TRBJ2-5, with D tentatively TRBD1 (6 bases). The V gene's germline CDR1 is ENHRY and CDR2 SYGVKD. The V end was cut by 4 bases, the J end by 2 bases, with 11 bases between. The CDR3 contains 14 residues. In nucleotides, the CDR3 is TGTGCCATCAGTGTCAGGACAGAACAAGAGACCCAGTACTTC. Translating gives CAISVRTEQETQYF.

J is TRBJ1-3 and V is TRBV6-1; 11 bases line up with TRBD1. Germline assignment: CDR1 MNHNS and CDR2 SASEGT. CDR3 size: 15 residues. The trim removed 7 bases at V and 3 bases at J, leaving 5 bases unmatched. CDR3 DNA: TGTGCCAGCATACCGGACAGGGGGCTTGGAAACACCATATATTTT. Translating it yields CASIPDRGLGNTIYF.

V is TRBV15 and J is TRBJ1-2; 8 bases are a match to TRBD1. Germline V gene lookup returns CDR1 LNHNV and CDR2 YYDKDF (reference sequence). Trimming removed 0 bases from V and 7 bases from J; junction bases left unmatched: 7. This CDR3 contains 15 residues. CDR3 amino acids: CATSREGQGAGGYTF. CDR3 DNA sequence: TGTGCCACCAGCAGAGAAGGTCAGGGGGCCGGTGGCTACACCTTC.

The CDR3 DNA follows: TGCGCCAGCCCCGGTGGGGGGACTGAAGCTTTCTTT. Protein product: CASPGGGTEAFF. V usage is TRBV10-1 and J usage is TRBJ1-1; D perhaps matches TRBD1 (5 bases). CDR1 WNHNN and CDR2 SYGVQD come from the germline V gene (reference sequence). V lost 8 bases, J lost 5 bases, and 12 bases lay in between. There are 12 residues in the CDR3.

This clone appeared a few times. The chain is built from TRBV28 and TRBJ2-7; maybe TRBD1 (5 bases). The CDR3 has 14 residues. The V gene's germline CDR1 is MDHEN and CDR2 SYDVKM. V lost 3 bases and J 0 bases, leaving 9 bases between the germline ends. Here the CDR3 reads CASSFQGYSYEQYF. In DNA form, the CDR3 reads TGTGCCAGCAGTTTTCAGGGCTACTCCTACGAGCAGTACTTC.

The rearrangement joins TRBV30 to TRBJ1-4; D remains unclear. V gave up 4 bases and J gave up 2 bases, with 14 bases separating them. Germline CDR1 GTSNPN, CDR2 SVGIG (reference sequence). This CDR3 region has 15 residues. CDR3 amino acids: CAWNPGLGTNEKLFF. CDR3 nucleotide sequence: TGTGCCTGGAACCCCGGACTGGGGACTAATGAAAAACTGTTTTTT.

The chain recombines TRBV19 with TRBJ1-5; 8 bases match TRBD1. The CDR3 contains 15 residues. Trimming cost V 8 bases and J 4 bases; bases outside gene matches: 10. Germline assignment: CDR1 LNHDA and CDR2 SQIVND (reference sequence). In DNA, the CDR3 is TGTGCCAGTCAACCATGGCGGGACAGGAATCAGCCCCAGCATTTT. Translated, it gives CASQPWRDRNQPQHF. Based on the CDR3 plus reference TRBV19 and TRBJ1-5, the full variable domain is DGGITQSPKYLFRKEGQNVTLSCEQNLNHDAMYWYRQDPGQGLRLIYYSQIVNDFQKGDIAEGYSVSREKKESFPLTVTSAQKNPTAFYLCASQPWRDRNQPQHFGDGTRLSIL.

The chain joins TRBV30 to TRBJ2-2, with D perhaps matching TRBD1 (5 bases). Trimming took off 3 bases at V and 2 bases at J, with 16 bases between the two ends. The germline V gene has CDR1 GTSNPN and CDR2 SVGIG (reference sequence). CDR3 length: 16 amino acids. The CDR3 sequence is CAWRYRGGTNTGELFF. The CDR3 bases are TGTGCCTGGAGATATAGGGGCGGAACTAACACCGGGGAGCTGTTTTTT.

The chain uses TRBV5-8 and TRBJ2-1; 10 nucleotides align to TRBD2. CDR1 SGHTS and CDR2 YDEGEE come from the germline V gene. V gave up 3 bases and J gave up 2 bases; unmatched junction bases: 5. The CDR3 length is 16 residues. CDR3 coding DNA: TGTGCCAGCAGCTCTCTAGCGGGAGAGCCCTACAATGAGCAGTTCTTC. Translating it yields CASSSLAGEPYNEQFF.

This chain joins TRBV18 and TRBJ2-2, with 10 bases fitting TRBD1. Trimming at V came to 5 bases and at J to 7 bases, leaving 7 bases not matched to a gene. In germline, CDR1 is KGHSH, CDR2 LQKENI. CDR3 length: 15 residues. This CDR3 is CASSADRGLVGELFF. In DNA form, the CDR3 reads TGTGCCAGCTCAGCCGACAGGGGGCTCGTCGGGGAGCTGTTTTTT. The full variable domain, with the rest looked up from reference TRBV18 and TRBJ2-2, is NAGVMQNPRHLVRRRGQEARLRCSPMKGHSHVYWYRQLPEEGLKFMVYLQKENIIDESGMPKERFSAEFPKEGPSILRIQQVVRGDSAAYFCASSADRGLVGELFFGEGSRLTVL.

V and J are TRBV7-2 and TRBJ1-5, with TRBD1 identical over 7 bases. The CDR3 extends over 14 amino acids. Germline CDR1 SGHTA, CDR2 FQGNSA. J was trimmed by 6 bases and V by 5 bases; bases with no gene match: 7. The CDR3 spells CASSLDRVSQPQHF. CDR3 sequence (DNA): TGTGCCAGCAGCCTTGACAGGGTGAGTCAGCCCCAGCATTTT.

The genes are TRBV4-2 and TRBJ1-5, with a tentative D call TRBD1 (6 bases). The V gene lost 0 bases and the J gene lost 5 bases, with 17 bases spanning the gap. Germline values: CDR1 LGHNA, CDR2 YNFKEQ. This CDR3 spans 17 amino acids. DNA for the CDR3: TGTGCCAGCAGCCAAGATCTTCGGGGGGCGCGCGATCAGCCCCAGCATTTT. This sequence encodes CASSQDLRGARDQPQHF.

V and J are TRBV18 and TRBJ2-1; 8 positions agree with TRBD2. V shed 1 base, J shed 2 bases, and the junction held 4 bases outside the gene matches. Germline loops: CDR1 KGHSH, CDR2 LQKENI. The CDR3 covers 16 residues. CDR3 amino acids: CASSPLAGHPYNEQFF. The CDR3 DNA reads TGTGCCAGCTCACCACTAGCGGGACACCCCTACAATGAGCAGTTCTTC.

The chain couples TRBV28 to TRBJ1-1; TRBD1 matches 8 bases. V lost 5 bases and J lost 6; bases outside the gene matches: 8. CDR3 length: 14 residues. Germline CDR1 is MDHEN and CDR2 is SYDVKM. CDR3 sequence: CASSVQDRVAEAFF. Here the CDR3 DNA reads TGTGCCAGCAGTGTGCAGGACAGGGTGGCTGAAGCTTTCTTT.

J is TRBJ1-1 and V is TRBV5-5; 8 bases map to TRBD1. CDR1 SGHKS and CDR2 YYEKEE come from the germline V gene (reference sequence). Trimming cost V 1 base and J 4 bases; bases outside gene matches: 6. This CDR3 region has 15 residues. The CDR3 region is CASSLTQGALTEAFF. DNA of the CDR3: TGTGCCAGCAGCTTGACCCAGGGGGCGCTCACTGAAGCTTTCTTT.